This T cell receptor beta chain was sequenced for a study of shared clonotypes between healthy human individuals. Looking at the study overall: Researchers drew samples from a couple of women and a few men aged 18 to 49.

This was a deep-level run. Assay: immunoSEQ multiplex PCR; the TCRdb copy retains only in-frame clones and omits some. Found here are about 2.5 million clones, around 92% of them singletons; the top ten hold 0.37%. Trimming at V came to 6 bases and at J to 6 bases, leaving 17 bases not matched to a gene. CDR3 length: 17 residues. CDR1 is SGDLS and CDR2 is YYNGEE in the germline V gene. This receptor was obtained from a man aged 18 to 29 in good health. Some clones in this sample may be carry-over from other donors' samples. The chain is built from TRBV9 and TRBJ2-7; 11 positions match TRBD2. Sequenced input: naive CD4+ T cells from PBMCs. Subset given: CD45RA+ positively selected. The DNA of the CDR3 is TGTGCCAGCACCGGGAAGATTAGCGGGAGGGCCCAATTCGAGCAGTACTTC. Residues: CASTGKISGRAQFEQYF.